The source of this TCR beta chain is a study of Ad26.COV2.S vaccination and SARS-CoV-2 variants. Noted treatment: around 19 received Ad26.COV2.S at low or high dose, single or two shots; about 5 received placebo; per-sample allocation not given. After the first vaccine or placebo injection, samples were drawn on day 63. Libraries were prepared by immunoSEQ multiplex PCR; TCRdb keeps only in-frame clonotypes and omits some of them. This table has under 550,000 clones, around 90% appearing once. This clone was picked up a small number of times. V was cut by 1 base and J by 6 bases, with 7 bases left in between. The V gene's germline CDR1 is SGDLS and CDR2 YYNGEE. This CDR3 is 13 amino acids long.

This specimen was peripheral blood, taken in a trial of Ad26.COV2.S vaccine versus placebo. The TCR comes from a person between 18 and 65 years old who received the Ad26.COV2.S COVID-19 vaccine or a placebo. This sequence joins TRBV9 and TRBJ2-2; D gene unclear. Written as DNA, the CDR3 is TGTGCCAGCAGCGTAAAGGTCTCCGGGGAGCTGTTTTTT. It is translated as CASSVKVSGELFF.